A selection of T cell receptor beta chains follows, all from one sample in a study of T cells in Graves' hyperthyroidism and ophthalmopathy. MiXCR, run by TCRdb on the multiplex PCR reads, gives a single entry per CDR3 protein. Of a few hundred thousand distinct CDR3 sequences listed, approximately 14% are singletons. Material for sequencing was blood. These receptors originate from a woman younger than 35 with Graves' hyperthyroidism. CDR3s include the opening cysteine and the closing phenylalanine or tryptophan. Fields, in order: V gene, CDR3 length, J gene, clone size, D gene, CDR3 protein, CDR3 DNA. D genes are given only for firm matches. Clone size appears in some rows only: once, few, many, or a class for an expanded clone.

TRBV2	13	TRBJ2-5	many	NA	CASSEAVRETQYF	TGTGCCAGCAGTGAAGCGGTGAGGGAGACCCAGTACTTC
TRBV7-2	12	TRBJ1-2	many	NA	CASSLANYGYTF	TGTGCCAGCAGTTTGGCGAACTATGGCTACACCTTC
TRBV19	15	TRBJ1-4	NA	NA	CASSRDTAFNEKLFF	TGTGCCAGTAGTCGGGACACAGCCTTTAATGAAAAACTGTTTTTT
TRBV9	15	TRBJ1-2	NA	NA	CASSALGGADYGYTF	TGTGCCAGCAGCGCCCTTGGGGGGGCCGACTATGGCTACACCTTC
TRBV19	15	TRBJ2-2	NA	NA	CASLRGWPNTGELFF	TGTGCCAGTCTCAGGGGTTGGCCGAACACCGGGGAGCTGTTTTTT
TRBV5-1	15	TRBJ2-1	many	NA	CASASEGAPYNEQFF	TGCGCCAGCGCGTCGGAAGGAGCGCCCTACAATGAGCAGTTCTTC
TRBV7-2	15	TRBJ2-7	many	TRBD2	CASSLGLAELYEQYF	TGTGCCAGCAGCCTCGGACTAGCGGAATTGTACGAGCAGTACTTC
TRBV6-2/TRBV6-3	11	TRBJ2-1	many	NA	CASSYSAEQFF	TGTGCCAGCAGTTACTCCGCAGAGCAGTTCTTC
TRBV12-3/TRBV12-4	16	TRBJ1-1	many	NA	CASSPGQFFLNTEAFF	TGTGCCAGCAGCCCCGGACAGTTCTTCCTGAACACTGAAGCTTTCTTT
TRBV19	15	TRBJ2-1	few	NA	CASSIFETEYNEQFF	TGTGCCAGTAGTATTTTCGAGACAGAATACAATGAGCAGTTCTTC
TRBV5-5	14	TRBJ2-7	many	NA	CASSFEGDTYEQYF	TGTGCCAGCAGCTTTGAGGGAGACACCTACGAGCAGTACTTC
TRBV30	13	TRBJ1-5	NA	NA	CAWSVGENRPQHF	TGTGCCTGGAGTGTAGGGGAAAATCGGCCCCAGCATTTT
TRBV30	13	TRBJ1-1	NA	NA	CAWSVEVDTEAFF	TGTGCCTGGAGTGTAGAAGTCGACACTGAAGCTTTCTTT